The sequence of this T cell receptor (beta chain) was determined in a study of regulatory and conventional T cells in RAG deficiency (dated by TCRdb to 2016 to 2017). Study-level background: The study used high-throughput TCR beta sequencing to compare repertoire diversity and composition of Treg, conventional CD4+ and CD8+ T cells between RAG-deficient patients and healthy controls. Broader findings and caveats from the paper: Some T-cell subset analyses were not performed for some subjects. RAG-deficient patients showed markedly lower Shannon entropy and higher Simpson indices than control T-cell subpopulations. Unique TCR beta sequences from Treg cells were roughly 94-fold fewer in Omenn syndrome and CID/AS patients than controls, versus about 9-fold for other subsets. Shorter CDR3 lengths were found in all patient T-cell subsets, and >85% Treg-Tconv repertoire overlap at nucleotide and amino acid level was observed in Omenn syndrome patients. The CD25-high CD127-low cells sorted from Omenn syndrome patients may be peripherally activated cells rather than true Treg cells.

Before genomic DNA was extracted, regulatory T cells were isolated from blood as CD4+CD25-high CD127-low cells. Several healthy control donors were used as the comparison group for repertoire analyses. Notes on this clone: No antigen is known for it. Nothing much larger sits one base from this clone, and base qualities are not available.

The library came from the immunoSEQ multiplex PCR assay. Rearranged TCR beta chain products were amplified from the genomic DNA of sorted T-cell subsets and were then sequenced. Concerning the study's data processing: Shannon entropy and Simpson indices were used to quantify the repertoire diversity of productive TCR beta rearrangements. Clonal expansion was assessed using the summed frequency of the 100 most abundant productive TCR beta clonotypes among total reads. A self-reactivity index based on amino acid usage at CDR3beta positions 6 and 7 was applied to the TRB repertoires. Two-way ANOVA was used for repertoire analyses, while Student t or Mann-Whitney tests were used for flow cytometric analyses. TCRdb retrieved this table from immuneACCESS and kept in-frame rearrangements only. Not all clones are present; in checked studies, unresolved V genes account for under half, and no reason is known for the remainder. Clone size and the V and J calls come from that table; the DNA yielded D and trimming. The sample table holds tens of thousands of clones, of which 75% to 95% were seen once. The ten largest clones capture 0.7% to 0.95% of the sample.

According to the germline V gene, CDR1 reads SGHDT and CDR2 reads YYEEEE. V drops 4 bases and J drops 6 bases, leaving 10 bases in between. Its CDR3 holds 12 amino acids, cysteine through phenylalanine. The only DNA kept is the CDR3, 36 bases in frame from the first base. This sample was also put to use in a study of regulatory T cells. As described in the second report: The multiplex PCR used 52 forward TRBV primers and 13 reverse TRBJ primers, with assay-based and computational corrections for amplification bias. Restricted unique TRB V-J pairs and skewed V and J gene usage were observed in patient repertoires, most markedly in regulatory T cells. Between CD3G-deficient patients and healthy controls, the study compared T-cell receptor beta repertoires in sorted regulatory T cells, conventional CD4+ T cells and CD8+ T cells. Peripheral blood mononuclear cells were isolated by Ficoll density separation. Rearranged TRB loci were amplified from genomic DNA by multiplex PCR within the immunoSEQ assay. Sequencing of the TRB amplicons was done on an Illumina HiSeq platform. Raw sequences were error-filtered and aligned to reference gene sequences by custom algorithms, then analyzed with the immunoSEQ online tools. Frequencies of productive and nonproductive TRB rearrangements were assessed among unique sequences as well as among total sequences. Prism software was used to run t tests, Mann-Whitney tests or two-way ANOVA for comparisons between groups.

Here the chain combines TRBV5-6 and TRBJ1-2, with the D gene call left open. The sequenced sample was Tregs sorted from blood. The TCR was taken from a human donor in good health. The CDR3: CASSLARDGYTF. The nucleotides are TGTGCCAGCAGCCTTGCCCGGGATGGCTACACCTTC.